This entry describes one T cell receptor (beta chain). What it binds is not known. The data derive from a study of T-cell memory formation after mild COVID-19. 5'RACE primed at constant segments yielded TCR alpha and TCR beta cDNA libraries bearing sample barcodes and UMIs. MiXCR was run by TCRdb on the 5' RACE reads, yielding one entry per CDR3 protein. The sample lists roughly 450,000 distinct CDR3 sequences, under 20% seen once, with around a fifth in the top ten. Notes on the study in general: Clones that contracted clustered mainly in CM and EM if CD4+ and in EMRA if CD8+. Clones that contracted from day 15 to 85 were balanced CD4/CD8, while later expanders leaned CD4+.

The CDR3 length is 12 residues. The V and J ends lost 4 bases and 3 bases respectively, with 8 bases between them. Germline V gene sequence: CDR1 SGHKS, CDR2 YYEKEE (reference sequence). This chain uses TRBV5-5 with TRBJ2-7; D not certain. The receptor was derived from a young man who had mild COVID-19 (a few samples of this study predate the infection). Cell type and time point are not known. Source material: PBMCs or a T cell subset sorted from them (not recorded which). The CDR3 nucleotides read TGTGCCAGCAGCCTAAGTTTCTACGAGCAGTACTTC. It yields the protein CASSLSFYEQYF.